These 2 T cell receptor beta chains share one sample of origin, sequenced in a study of T cells in Graves' hyperthyroidism and ophthalmopathy. RNA transcripts provided the source from which TCR beta CDR3 regions were amplified. The HTBI primer set drove a first-round RT-PCR of the TCR CDR3. TCRdb re-called the multiplex PCR reads with MiXCR, one entry per CDR3 protein. Among about 300,000 distinct CDR3 sequences, about 25% were seen once, and the ten largest hold approximately 30%. The sample consisted of blood. These receptors were taken from a man aged 40-49 years with Graves' hyperthyroidism that later progressed to Graves' ophthalmopathy.

The sample holds many counts of this clonotype. This sequence joins TRBV9 and TRBJ1-2; D ambiguous. The CDR3 is 15 amino acids. Trimming left V 0 bases short and J 2 bases short, with 11 bases between. Looked up from germline, CDR1 is SGDLS and CDR2 is YYNGEE. The chain's CDR3 is CASSVGEESNYGYTF. In nucleotides, the CDR3 is TGTGCCAGCAGCGTAGGGGAGGAGTCGAACTATGGCTACACCTTC.

This clonotype was found many times. The rearrangement joins TRBV20-1 to TRBJ1-2, with 7 bases matching TRBD1. The germline gives CDR1 DFQATT, CDR2 SNEGSKA (reference sequence). CDR3 length: 14 amino acids. The CDR3 region is CSVTGTVPNYGYTF. For the CDR3, the DNA is TGCAGCGTTACCGGGACAGTTCCTAACTATGGCTACACCTTC.